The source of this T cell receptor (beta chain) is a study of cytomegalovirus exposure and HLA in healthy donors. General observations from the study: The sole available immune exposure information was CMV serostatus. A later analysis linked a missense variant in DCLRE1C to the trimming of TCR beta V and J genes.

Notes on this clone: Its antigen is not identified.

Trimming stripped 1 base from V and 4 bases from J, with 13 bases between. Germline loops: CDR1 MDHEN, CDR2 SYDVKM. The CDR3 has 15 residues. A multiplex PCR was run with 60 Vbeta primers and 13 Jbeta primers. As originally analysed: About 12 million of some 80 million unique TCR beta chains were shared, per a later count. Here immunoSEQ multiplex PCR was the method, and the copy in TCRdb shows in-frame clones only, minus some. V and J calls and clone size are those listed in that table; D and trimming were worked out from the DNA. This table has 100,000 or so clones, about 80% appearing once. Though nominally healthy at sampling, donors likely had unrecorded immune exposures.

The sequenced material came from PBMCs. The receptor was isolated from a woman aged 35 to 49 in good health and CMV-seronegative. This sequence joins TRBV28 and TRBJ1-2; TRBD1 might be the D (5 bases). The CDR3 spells CASSLSGRGSYGYTF. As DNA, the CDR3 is TGTGCCAGCAGTTTATCAGGAAGGGGCAGCTATGGCTACACCTTC.